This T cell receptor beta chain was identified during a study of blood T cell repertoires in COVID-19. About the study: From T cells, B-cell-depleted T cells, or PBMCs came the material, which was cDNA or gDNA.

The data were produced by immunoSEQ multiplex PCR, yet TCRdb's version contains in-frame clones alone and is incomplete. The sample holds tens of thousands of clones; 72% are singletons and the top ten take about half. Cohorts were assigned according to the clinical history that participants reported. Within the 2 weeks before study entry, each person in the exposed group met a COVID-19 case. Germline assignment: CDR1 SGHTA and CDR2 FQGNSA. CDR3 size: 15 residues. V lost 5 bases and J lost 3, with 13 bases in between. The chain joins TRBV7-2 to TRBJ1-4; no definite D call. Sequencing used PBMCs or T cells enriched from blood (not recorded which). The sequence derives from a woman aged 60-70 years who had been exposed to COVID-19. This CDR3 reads CASSRERGSNEKLFF. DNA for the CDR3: TGTGCCAGCAGCCGTGAACGAGGGTCTAATGAAAAACTGTTTTTT. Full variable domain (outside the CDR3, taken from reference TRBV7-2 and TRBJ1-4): GAGVSQSPSNKVTEKGKDVELRCDPISGHTALYWYRQSLGQGLEFLIYFQGNSAPDKSGLPSDRFSAERTGGSVSTLTIQRTQQEDSAVYLCASSRERGSNEKLFFGSGTQLSVL.